This is a list of T cell receptor beta chains from one sample in a study of blood T cell repertoires in COVID-19. This table comes from immunoSEQ multiplex PCR, and its TCRdb copy is limited to in-frame clones, with some not included. The sample yields 200,000 to 300,000 clones, just under 85% seen once. The specimen was peripheral blood. The receptor source for this set is a woman between 55 and 75 years old with active or convalescent COVID-19. CDR3s include the opening cysteine and the closing phenylalanine or tryptophan. The order of the fields is V gene, CDR3 length, clone size, CDR3 protein. A clone size is listed for some rows: how often the clone was seen (once, few, many), or a class if it is expanded.

>TRBV24-1|13|.
CATSQAGGHGYTF
>TRBV10-2|14|.
CASSEMGGTYEQYF
>TRBV19|14|.
CASSMGQRSYEQYF
>TRBV5-5|16|.
CASSFGQGGVYNEQFF
>TRBV6-5|15|.
CASSYVQGGNYGYTF
>TRBV5-1|12|few
CASSPGQNEQFF
>TRBV18|13|.
CASTTQGAPEAFF
>TRBV5-4|16|.
CASSLGLAGTTDTQYF
>TRBV5-4|18|.
CASSSAKNSGRGAETQYF
>TRBV2|14|.
CASSPGVSNQPQHF
>TRBV4-2|15|once
CASSQEGATNEKLFF
>TRBV5-1|15|.
CASSLASGTNTEAFF
>TRBV5-1|15|.
CASSFPDRSNTEAFF
>TRBV7-6|16|.
CASSLGWGPGADTQYF
>TRBV10-3|12|.
CAISESRNEQFF
>TRBV6-5|14|.
CASRAPGQGGKLFF
>TRBV5-1|15|.
CASSPAWAEGNTIYF
>TRBV19|13|.
CASSMGQNYGYTF
>TRBV2|12|.
CASSEGTETQYF
>TRBV19|14|.
CASSIGQENTEAFF
>TRBV5-1|16|once
CASSGGLAENTGELFF
>TRBV13|17|.
CASSLGRARLSGNTIYF
>TRBV10-3|18|.
CAISKGGTGGGGANVLTF
>TRBV2|15|once
CASKLGQTNNYGYTF
>TRBV2|17|few
CASSARVPGQGAAEAFF
>TRBV7-3|18|.
CASSFSGTALSGANVLTF
>TRBV29-1|11|.
CSVAFYNEQFF
>TRBV5-1|13|.
CASSAGLEETKYF
>TRBV10-3|15|.
CAISVGQGGEDTQYF
>TRBV7-2|16|.
CASSSLLGPVRYGYTF
>TRBV2|17|.
CASSVGTSGPPQGTQYF
>TRBV19|15|.
CASSTTSGITDTQYF
>TRBV29-1|13|.
CSIRGAAKNIQYF
>TRBV7-2|12|.
CASSPSADTQYF
>TRBV18|15|.
CASMDSASLSYEQYF
>TRBV2|14|.
CASSGVVSNQPQHF
>TRBV10-3|17|.
CAISESAGQGTTDTQYF
>TRBV18|16|.
CASSPRRGWANTEAFF
>TRBV19|17|few
CASSTPSLAGVYNEQFF
>TRBV11-3|15|.
CASSLDTREGRLGFF
>TRBV7-2|12|.
CASSYINTEAFF
>TRBV7-9|16|few
CASSPGSGRAFNEQFF
>TRBV6-5|11|.
CASRRAYGYTF
>TRBV6-5|14|.
CASRAGRGIYGYTF
>TRBV19|17|.
CASSIAAARRGGYGYTF
>TRBV7-2|14|.
CASSLDRANQPQHF
>TRBV6-5|15|few
CASRAGDGFYNEQFF
>TRBV7-8|13|few
CASSFDSYTEAFF
>TRBV7-6|16|once
CASSLGTSGSPNEQFF
>TRBV29-1|14|.
CSVEVGDSVYGYTF